The clone carrying this T cell receptor (beta chain) was recorded a few times. Its matching antigen is unknown. These data come from a study of T cell repertoires in cytomegalovirus infection. Turning to the study itself: Indications of both CMV infection and matching HLA type were provided by public TCR beta signatures.

This CDR3 contains 17 residues. V trimming: 3 bases; J trimming: 6 bases; junction bases outside the gene matches: 16. Germline V gene data show CDR1 as MDHEN and CDR2 as SYDVKM. Whole-study results and caveats: In two of eight donors, the top clonotype was HLA-C-restricted CMV-specific. There were carriers of CMV plus the relevant HLA, and cumulative public TCR beta family frequency identified them.

MiXCR, run by TCRdb on the reads, gives a single entry per CDR3 protein. The sample carries roughly 150,000 distinct CDR3 sequences, 23% recorded once. V gene TRBV28 combines with J gene TRBJ2-7, with 8 positions matching TRBD2. This TCR was recovered from a human donor in good health (CMV status not recorded). Some clones in this sample may be carry-over from other donors' samples. The sequencing input was PBMCs. CDR3 in amino acids: CASSLTALADPRGEQYF. CDR3 sequence (DNA): TGTGCCAGCAGTTTGACGGCACTAGCGGACCCCCGCGGCGAGCAGTACTTC.